This TCR beta chain is from a study of T cell responses to AZD1222 COVID-19 vaccine. Data came from immunoSEQ multiplex PCR; TCRdb stores just in-frame clones and leaves some out. In the table there are more than 90,000 clones, 65% to 85% of which are singletons. Trimming stripped 4 bases from V and 5 bases from J, with 18 bases between. The CDR3 loop spans 16 amino acids. Germline lookup yields CDR1 SGHTA and CDR2 FQGNSA. V usage is TRBV7-2 and J usage is TRBJ2-1; D perhaps matches TRBD2 (5 bases). Sequencing was performed on peripheral blood, taken 28 days after the second AZD1222 dose. This TCR derives from an adult who received the AZD1222 COVID-19 vaccine. The CDR3 DNA reads TGTGCCAGCAGCTCCCTAGTATTCCGGGGAAACAATGAGCAGTTCTTC. It encodes CASSSLVFRGNNEQFF.